Each of the 18 T cell receptor beta chains below was sequenced from the same sample in a study of breast tumors, draining lymph nodes, adjacent tissues. TCRdb re-called the multiplex PCR reads with MiXCR, one entry per CDR3 protein. The table lists about 200,000 distinct CDR3 sequences, 30% to 40% of them singletons. Breast cancer patients provided tissue from their axillary draining lymph nodes. Sequenced material: axillary lymph node tissue. All receptors derive from a female donor with breast cancer. Some clones in this sample may be carry-over from other donors' samples.

This clonotype was picked up many times. The chain recombines TRBV6-5 with TRBJ1-2; D is possibly TRBD1 (6 bases). The length of the CDR3 is 15 residues. CDR1 is MNHEY, CDR2 SVGAGI, per germline. Deletions cut 0 bases from V and 1 base from J, with 9 bases between. In DNA, the CDR3 is TGTGCCAGCAGTTACTCAGGGACAAGTAACTATGGCTACACCTTC. It yields the protein CASSYSGTSNYGYTF.

The V gene is TRBV20-1, the J gene TRBJ2-3, with 7 positions matching TRBD1. The CDR3 contains 14 residues. Germline CDR1 is DFQATT and CDR2 is SNEGSKA (reference sequence). J was trimmed by 5 bases and V by 3 bases; bases with no gene match: 8. In DNA, the CDR3 is TGCAGTGCTAGGGGTGACAGGGACGGAGATACGCAGTATTTT. Translated, it gives CSARGDRDGDTQYF.

This clonotype appeared many times. The V and J genes are TRBV12-3 or TRBV12-4 and TRBJ2-7, with 7 nucleotides matching TRBD1. The CDR3 has 16 residues. After removal of 0 bases from V and 0 bases from J, the junction contained 5 bases not matched to a gene. The CDR3, as DNA: TGTGCCAGCAGTTTAGCGCTCGGGACAGACTCCTACGAGCAGTACTTC. Its protein is CASSLALGTDSYEQYF.

On this clonotype: It may be a read error: a sequence one base away is much more abundant. The rearrangement uses TRBV11-2 and TRBJ2-1; TRBD1 might be the D (6 bases). Germline V gene lookup returns CDR1 SGHAT and CDR2 FQNNGV. V was pared by 5 bases and J by 15 bases, with 14 bases between. This CDR3 is 11 amino acids long. The CDR3, as DNA: TGTGCCAGCAGCCCCGGACAGAAGCCGTTCTTC. Protein: CASSPGQKPFF.

V gene TRBV12-3 or TRBV12-4 combines with J gene TRBJ1-4; no clear D. The DNA end is a closer match to TRBJ1-1, so the J assignment may be wrong. The length of the CDR3 is 14 residues. CDR3 loop: CASSLERRNTEAFF. In DNA, the CDR3 is TGTGCCAGCAGTTTAGAAAGGCGGAACACTGAAGCTTTCTTT.

With respect to this clonotype: At one end the junction does not follow the germline gene, possibly because of a read error. This chain connects TRBV2 to TRBJ1-5; D unclear. Germline CDR1 is SNHLY and CDR2 is FYNNEI. There are 16 residues in the CDR3. Here the CDR3 reads CASSDRWLNSNQPQHF. The DNA of the CDR3 is TGTGCCAGCAGTGACAGGTGGCTTAATAGCAATCAGCCCCAGCATTTC.

A remark on this clonotype: Because it lacks the conserved phenylalanine or tryptophan at the end, this CDR3 is likely a read error. This chain connects TRBV7-2 to TRBJ1-5, with 8 bases matching TRBD1. V dropped 5 bases and J dropped 6; count of bases not matched to a gene: 3. Germline V gene lookup returns CDR1 SGHTA and CDR2 FQGNSA. This CDR3 comprises 13 residues. The CDR3 region has the DNA TGTGCCAGCAGCGGACAGGGCAGTCAGCCCCAGCATCTT. Translation: CASSGQGSQPQHL.

This clonotype appeared many times. The rearrangement links TRBV7-8 to TRBJ1-4; D is unclear. Looked up from germline, CDR1 is SGHVS and CDR2 is FQNEAQ. The V end lost 1 base, the J end lost 11 bases, and 14 bases lay between the germline ends. The CDR3 contains 14 residues. In nucleotides, the CDR3 is TGTGCCAGCAGCTTAGGAGGGTCCACGGGCAAACTGTTTTTT. Its translation is CASSLGGSTGKLFF. Together with reference TRBV7-8 and TRBJ1-4, the CDR3 gives the full variable domain: GAGVSQSPRYKVAKRGQDVALRCDPISGHVSLFWYQQALGQGPEFLTYFQNEAQLDKSGLPSDRFFAERPEGSVSTLKIQRTQQEDSAVYLCASSLGGSTGKLFFGSGTQLSVL.

In regard to this clonotype: A clone one base away is much larger, so this may be a read error. This chain joins TRBV19 and TRBJ1-5; 8 bases fit TRBD1. V lost 8 bases to trimming and J lost 6 bases; unmatched junction nucleotides: 15. The V gene's germline CDR1 is LNHDA and CDR2 SQIVND (reference sequence). The CDR3 loop spans 16 amino acids. The CDR3 DNA reads as TGTGCCAGTCTTAATATTTACAGGGGGGGTGCTCAGCCCCAGCATTTT. Translation gives CASLNIYRGGAQPQHF.

This clonotype was seen at least ten times. This chain links TRBV7-8 with TRBJ2-1; TRBD2 matches 7 bases. CDR1 is SGHVS, CDR2 FQNEAQ, per germline. CDR3 size: 12 residues. With 5 bases clipped from V and 12 bases from J, the junction kept 7 bases outside the gene matches. The CDR3 DNA follows: TGTGCCAGCAGCCTAGGGTCTAGCGGGCAGTTCTTC. Protein: CASSLGSSGQFF. Combining the CDR3 with reference TRBV7-8 and TRBJ2-1 gives the whole variable domain GAGVSQSPRYKVAKRGQDVALRCDPISGHVSLFWYQQALGQGPEFLTYFQNEAQLDKSGLPSDRFFAERPEGSVSTLKIQRTQQEDSAVYLCASSLGSSGQFFGPGTRLTVL.

This chain uses TRBV11-2 with TRBJ1-4; D unresolved. CDR3 length equals 16 residues. Trimming removed 2 bases from V and 3 bases from J, with 13 bases in between. The germline V gene has CDR1 SGHAT and CDR2 FQNNGV. For the CDR3, the DNA is TGTGCCAGCAGCTTAAGCAAAAGGCAGGCTAATGAAAAACTGTTTTTT. Translation: CASSLSKRQANEKLFF.

This clonotype appeared many times. This chain's CDR3 is CASSLAREGGSSPLHF. In DNA, the CDR3 is TGTGCCAGCAGCTTGGCTCGAGAGGGGGGGAGTTCACCCCTCCACTTT. The J gene is TRBJ1-6, the V gene TRBV5-5, with TRBD1 as a possible D gene (6 bases). The germline V gene has CDR1 SGHKS and CDR2 YYEKEE (reference sequence). V lost 0 bases, J lost 9 bases, and 16 bases lay in between. The CDR3 totals 16 residues. Full variable domain (outside the CDR3, taken from reference TRBV5-5 and TRBJ1-6): DAGVTQSPTHLIKTRGQQVTLRCSPISGHKSVSWYQQVLGQGPQFIFQYYEKEERGRGNFPDRFSARQFPNYSSELNVNALLLGDSALYLCASSLAREGGSSPLHFGNGTRLTVT.

This clonotype has just a few counts. It may be a read error: a sequence one base away is much more abundant. The chain has TRBV9 and TRBJ2-1; D may be TRBD2 (5 bases). V lost 0 bases to trimming and J lost 0 bases, with 10 bases between them. Germline CDR1 is SGDLS and CDR2 is YYNGEE. The length of the CDR3 is 16 residues. CDR3 nucleotide sequence: TGTGCCAGCAGCGTAGAAGGAGGAAACTCCTACAATGAGCAGTTCTTC. As protein: CASSVEGGNSYNEQFF.

This clonotype was seen more than once but under ten times. CDR3: CASSLAENTEAFF. The CDR3 DNA is TGTGCCAGCAGCTTAGCGGAGAACACTGAAGCTTTCTTT. V usage is TRBV11-3 and J usage is TRBJ1-1; no definite D call. CDR1 is SGHNT and CDR2 is YENEEA in the germline V gene. V was trimmed by 1 base and J by 1 base, leaving 4 bases between them. This CDR3 contains 13 residues.

The rearrangement uses TRBV10-3 and TRBJ2-3; maybe TRBD1 (5 bases). The CDR3 runs to 18 residues. Trimming shortened V by 10 bases and J by 1 base, and 27 bases separated the two germline ends. CDR1 is ENHRY, CDR2 SYGVKD, per germline. CDR3 DNA sequence: TGTGCCAGCAGAGAAGGGCTTGGACACTGGCAAGGCACAGATACGCAGTATTTT. It yields the protein CASREGLGHWQGTDTQYF.

This clonotype occurred a few times. Possible read error: a much larger clone is one base away. The chain employs TRBV14 and TRBJ2-3, with D unclear. CDR1 is SGHDN and CDR2 is FVKESK in the germline V gene. CDR3 length equals 15 residues. The chain's CDR3 is CASSQDGLSTDTPYF. CDR3 nucleotide sequence: TGTGCCAGCAGCCAAGATGGGTTGAGCACAGATACGCCGTATTTT.

This rearrangement joins TRBV30 to TRBJ2-5, with D perhaps matching TRBD1 (6 bases). The CDR3 has 15 amino acids. CDR1 is GTSNPN and CDR2 is SVGIG in the germline V gene (reference sequence). The germline V and J ends were trimmed by 3 bases and 4 bases, with 18 bases remaining between them. The CDR3 here is CAWRRRGGPGETQYF. The CDR3 DNA sequence: TGTGCCTGGAGGCGCCGTGGGGGCCCGGGAGAGACCCAGTACTTC.

The sample holds a few counts of this clonotype. V gene TRBV27 combines with J gene TRBJ2-1; 9 bases agree with TRBD1. The trim removed 5 bases at V and 6 bases at J, leaving 14 bases unmatched. Germline lookup yields CDR1 MNHEY and CDR2 SMNVEV (reference sequence). The CDR3 length is 17 residues. The CDR3 loop reads CASSPLGGQGISNEQFF. The DNA of the CDR3 is TGTGCCAGCAGTCCTCTCGGAGGACAGGGGATTAGCAATGAGCAGTTCTTC.